A single sample gave rise to the 3 T cell receptor beta chains below, sequenced in a study of control samples from healthy donors and cancer patients. Measured with immunoSEQ multiplex PCR; TCRdb has only the in-frame clones, and not every one. The data contain about 120,000 clones, approximately 87% of them singletons. The specimen sequenced was blood. The receptors were gathered from a man aged 25 to 45 in good health.

The rearrangement links TRBV7-2 to TRBJ2-1, with D possibly TRBD1 on 6 matching bases. The CDR3 has 15 amino acids. Trimming removed 5 bases at V and 3 bases at J, with 14 bases between. Germline V CDR1 and CDR2: SGHTA, FQGNSA. The CDR3: CASSQDGGGYNEQFF. The CDR3 DNA reads as TGTGCCAGCAGCCAAGATGGGGGCGGCTACAATGAGCAGTTCTTC. Together with reference TRBV7-2 and TRBJ2-1, the CDR3 gives the full variable domain: GAGVSQSPSNKVTEKGKDVELRCDPISGHTALYWYRQSLGQGLEFLIYFQGNSAPDKSGLPSDRFSAERTGGSVSTLTIQRTQQEDSAVYLCASSQDGGGYNEQFFGPGTRLTVL.

This clone was recorded once. The CDR3 is CASSAYRGNTGELFF. In DNA, the CDR3 is TGTGCCAGCAGCGCATACAGGGGTAACACCGGGGAGCTGTTTTTT. The chain joins TRBV7-2 to TRBJ2-2, with 7 bases fitting TRBD1. V lost 5 bases, J lost 2 bases, and 5 bases stayed unmatched. The CDR3 is 15 residues long. Germline loops: CDR1 SGHTA, CDR2 FQGNSA.

The chain joins TRBV3-1 (or the pseudogene TRBV3-2) to TRBJ2-5; the D gene is possibly TRBD2 (6 bases). The CDR3 covers 14 residues. Trimming removed 5 bases at V and 1 base at J, with 11 bases between. CDR1 and CDR2 (germline): LGHDT, YNNKEL (reference sequence). As DNA, the CDR3 is TGTGCCAGCAGCAAACTGCGGGGCCAAGAGACCCAGTACTTC. Its protein product is CASSKLRGQETQYF.